Listed below are T cell receptor beta chains from one sample, sequenced in a study of read filtering for tumor transcriptome and immune sequencing. TCRdb re-called the reads with MiXCR, one entry per CDR3 protein. Of approximately 150,000 distinct CDR3 sequences listed, roughly 13% were seen once; the top ten hold more than 6.5%. The sample comprised a population of CD138-negative cells sorted from bone marrow. The origin of the receptors is a donor aged 40 or older with multiple myeloma. The CDR3 runs from the conserved cysteine through the conserved F or W. Fields, in order: CDR3 protein, J gene, V gene, D gene. A D gene is named only where the DNA matches it firmly.

CDR3aa: CSASGGQETQYF
j_gene: TRBJ2-5
v_gene: TRBV20-1
d_gene: .

CDR3aa: CASSFMRPGSNTEAFF
j_gene: TRBJ1-1
v_gene: TRBV5-4
d_gene: .

CDR3aa: CASSQTGTSVKGFQYF
j_gene: TRBJ2-4
v_gene: TRBV3-1
d_gene: TRBD2

CDR3aa: CATPGQGQETQYF
j_gene: TRBJ2-5
v_gene: TRBV7-9
d_gene: TRBD1

CDR3aa: CASRSDRGGTDTQYF
j_gene: TRBJ2-3
v_gene: TRBV6-5
d_gene: TRBD1

CDR3aa: CSVGTATETQYF
j_gene: TRBJ2-5
v_gene: TRBV29-1
d_gene: .

CDR3aa: CSVPIAGERSGVEQYF
j_gene: TRBJ2-7
v_gene: TRBV29-1
d_gene: TRBD2

CDR3aa: CAGTPSGTINIQYF
j_gene: TRBJ2-4
v_gene: TRBV30
d_gene: TRBD2

CDR3aa: CASSIGNTEAFF
j_gene: TRBJ1-1
v_gene: TRBV19
d_gene: .

CDR3aa: CASSLAGPGGDEQFF
j_gene: TRBJ2-1
v_gene: TRBV5-1
d_gene: TRBD2

CDR3aa: CSVMVDRAYEQYF
j_gene: TRBJ2-7
v_gene: TRBV29-1
d_gene: TRBD1

CDR3aa: CASSSTGTTETQYF
j_gene: TRBJ2-5
v_gene: TRBV7-2
d_gene: TRBD2

CDR3aa: CASRQGFTEAFF
j_gene: TRBJ1-1
v_gene: TRBV6-2/TRBV6-3
d_gene: .

CDR3aa: CASSQSASGSTGELFF
j_gene: TRBJ2-2
v_gene: TRBV11-3
d_gene: TRBD2

CDR3aa: CAIRTRGRHNEQLF
j_gene: TRBJ2-1
v_gene: TRBV10-3
d_gene: .

CDR3aa: CASSPTQTGGRRAFF
j_gene: TRBJ1-1
v_gene: TRBV18
d_gene: TRBD1

CDR3aa: CASSALGGGATDTQYF
j_gene: TRBJ2-3
v_gene: TRBV9
d_gene: TRBD2

CDR3aa: CATRQGDTQYF
j_gene: TRBJ2-3
v_gene: TRBV15
d_gene: TRBD1

CDR3aa: CASSLASPSYNEQFF
j_gene: TRBJ2-1
v_gene: TRBV6-2/TRBV6-3
d_gene: .